The 23 T cell receptor beta chains reported below all come from one sample, sequenced in a study of T-cell memory formation after mild COVID-19. One entry per CDR3 protein results from TCRdb running MiXCR on the 5' RACE reads. Of 580,000 or so distinct CDR3 sequences in the sample, around 16% are singletons; the top ten hold roughly 8.2%. The sequenced material came from PBMCs or a T cell subset sorted from them (not recorded which). All receptors come from an adult woman who had mild COVID-19 (a few samples of this study predate the infection). Cell type and time point are not known.

The table lists this clonotype with a few counts. This may stem from a read error, because a much larger clone lies one nucleotide away. The rearrangement links TRBV7-9 to TRBJ2-1; no clear D gene. Germline CDR1 is SEHNR and CDR2 is FQNEAQ (reference sequence). This CDR3 contains 11 residues. Trimming removed 3 bases from V and 8 bases from J, with 5 bases in between. The CDR3 coding sequence is TGTGCCAGCAGCTTTAGCCATGAGCAGTTCTTC. Translating it yields CASSFSHEQFF.

The genes are TRBV24-1 and TRBJ2-1; 15 positions match TRBD2. Germline V gene sequence: CDR1 KGHDR, CDR2 SFDVKD. The junction had 12 bases not matched to a gene; V was cut back by 3 bases and J by 7 bases. There are 19 residues in the CDR3. This CDR3 is CATSDALGTSGGYGNEQFF. The CDR3 DNA follows: TGTGCCACCAGTGATGCCCTTGGGACTAGCGGGGGGTACGGGAATGAGCAGTTCTTC.

This clonotype was found a few times. The chain employs TRBV7-9 and TRBJ2-1, with D perhaps TRBD2 (6 bases). Germline-derived CDR1 and CDR2 are SEHNR and FQNEAQ (reference sequence). CDR3 length: 15 residues. Between the trimmed V and J ends, which lost 3 bases and 5 bases, there was a span of 14 bases. CDR3 amino acids: CASSFPRSGDNEQFF. The CDR3 DNA reads as TGTGCCAGCAGCTTTCCGCGGTCGGGGGACAATGAGCAGTTCTTC.

This clonotype was detected only a few times. V and J are TRBV6-2 or TRBV6-3 and TRBJ2-3, with 14 positions matching TRBD2. Germline CDR1 is MNHEY and CDR2 is SVGEGT. The CDR3 contains 18 residues. Unmatched junction bases numbered 9, after V lost 6 bases and J lost 1 base. In DNA, the CDR3 is TGTGCCAGCAGCTCGCCCGGGACTAGCGGGAGTGGCACAGATACGCAGTATTTT. Its translation: CASSSPGTSGSGTDTQYF.

This clonotype has ten or more counts. The chain has TRBV3-1 and TRBJ1-1; 7 bases are shared with TRBD1. Germline lookup yields CDR1 LGHDT and CDR2 YNNKEL (reference sequence). CDR3 length: 12 amino acids. V was pared by 2 bases and J by 10 bases, with 4 bases of the junction left unmatched. The CDR3 bases are TGTGCCAGCAGCCAAACGACAGGGAGAGCTTTCTTT. Translated: CASSQTTGRAFF.

This clonotype has a handful of counts. This chain connects TRBV7-2 to TRBJ2-3; 7 bases line up with TRBD2. Germline trimming cut 3 bases from V and 4 bases from J; bases unmatched to any gene: 4. The CDR3 loop spans 14 amino acids. Germline CDR1 reads SGHTA; CDR2 reads FQGNSA. CDR3 bases: TGTGCCAGCAGCTTGGGCGGGAGACCAGATACGCAGTATTTT. Translation gives CASSLGGRPDTQYF.

This sequence joins TRBV19 and TRBJ1-5; TRBD1 agrees at 7 bases. The germline CDR1 and CDR2 sequences are LNHDA and SQIVND (reference sequence). Trimming at V came to 5 bases and at J to 0 bases, leaving 10 bases not matched to a gene. The CDR3 is 17 amino acids. The CDR3 is CASSSLSRGNSNQPQHF. CDR3 bases: TGTGCCAGTAGTTCCCTCTCCAGGGGGAATAGCAATCAGCCCCAGCATTTT. The variable domain in full, completed from reference TRBV19 and TRBJ1-5, reads DGGITQSPKYLFRKEGQNVTLSCEQNLNHDAMYWYRQDPGQGLRLIYYSQIVNDFQKGDIAEGYSVSREKKESFPLTVTSAQKNPTAFYLCASSSLSRGNSNQPQHFGDGTRLSIL.

The sample holds a few counts of this clonotype. The gene calls are TRBV7-2 and TRBJ2-5; D unclear. This CDR3 has 12 residues. The germline V gene encodes CDR1 SGHTA and CDR2 FQGNSA. V was cut by 5 bases and J by 7 bases, with 11 bases left in between. This CDR3 reads CASSKPVGTQYF. The CDR3 DNA follows: TGTGCCAGCAGCAAACCTGTAGGGACCCAGTACTTC.

V gene TRBV12-3 or TRBV12-4 combines with J gene TRBJ2-7, with D possibly matching TRBD1 (6 bases). Trimming took 1 base from V and 7 from J, leaving 29 bases between them. This CDR3 has 19 amino acids. In DNA form, the CDR3 reads TGTGCCAGCAGTTTAGAGGTCTGGGGCCAACAGGGATCCGAGGGGGAGCAGTACTTC. Encoded protein: CASSLEVWGQQGSEGEQYF.

V is TRBV10-3 and J is TRBJ2-6, with D unclear. V was shortened by 8 bases and J by 4 bases, with 24 bases between the two germline ends. Germline assignment: CDR1 ENHRY and CDR2 SYGVKD. This CDR3 is 18 amino acids long. CDR3 DNA sequence: TGTGCCATCGGGTGGGCAGGCAGAGAATTTTCCGGGGCCAACGTCCTGACTTTC. Amino acids: CAIGWAGREFSGANVLTF.

This clonotype was seen a few times. V gene TRBV6-1 combines with J gene TRBJ1-1; D ambiguous. Germline lookup yields CDR1 MNHNS and CDR2 SASEGT. The length of the CDR3 is 13 residues. The V end was cut by 6 bases, the J end by 0 bases, with 8 bases between. The DNA for the CDR3 is TGTGCCAGCAGGATGTGGATGAACACTGAAGCTTTCTTT. Translated, it gives CASRMWMNTEAFF.

This clonotype turned up a few times. The chain employs TRBV5-1 and TRBJ2-5; possible D gene TRBD2, 5 bases. V lost 4 bases and J lost 5, with 21 bases in between. The CDR3 spans 16 residues. Germline CDR1 is SGHRS and CDR2 is YFSETQ. CDR3 residues: CASSLAPDLAYETQYF. The CDR3 DNA reads TGCGCCAGCAGCCTTGCCCCGGACTTGGCGTATGAGACCCAGTACTTC.

There are a few counts of this clonotype. This chain's CDR3 is CASSRWLGPYEQYF. In DNA, the CDR3 is TGTGCCAGTAGTCGCTGGTTGGGGCCATACGAGCAGTACTTC. The chain links TRBV19 to TRBJ2-7; D perhaps matches TRBD1 (5 bases). Germline-derived CDR1 and CDR2 are LNHDA and SQIVND (reference sequence). Trimming cost V 5 bases and J 4 bases, with 15 bases left between them. The CDR3 runs 14 residues.

This clonotype was seen more than once but under ten times. This sequence joins TRBV7-8 and TRBJ2-3, with D possibly matching TRBD2 (5 bases). Germline CDR1 and CDR2: SGHVS and FQNEAQ. The CDR3 contains 14 residues. V lost 4 bases and J 2 bases, leaving 10 bases between the germline ends. CDR3 in amino acids: CASSSRGSTDTQYF. The CDR3 DNA follows: TGTGCCAGCAGCTCCCGAGGGTCCACAGATACGCAGTATTTT.

This clonotype was seen a handful of times. The gene calls are TRBV20-1 and TRBJ1-2; D may be TRBD1 (5 bases). V was shortened by 0 bases and J by 4 bases, with 15 bases between the two germline ends. This CDR3 has 15 amino acids. The V gene's germline CDR1 is DFQATT and CDR2 SNEGSKA (reference sequence). In DNA form, the CDR3 reads TGCAGTGCTAGAGATCAGGGTGATCTCAGCTATGGCTACACCTTC. Protein sequence: CSARDQGDLSYGYTF.

A single count supports this clonotype. This chain connects TRBV2 to TRBJ2-2; unclear D gene. Germline CDR1 is SNHLY and CDR2 is FYNNEI. CDR3 length: 13 residues. V lost 6 bases, J lost 15 bases, and 20 bases lay in between. The CDR3 sequence: CASRTLSLPWVFF. The CDR3 nucleotides are TGTGCCAGCAGGACCCTCAGCCTACCATGGGTGTTTTTT. The full variable domain, its missing parts supplied by reference TRBV2 and TRBJ2-2, is EPEVTQTPSHQVTQMGQEVILRCVPISNHLYFYWYRQILGQKVEFLVSFYNNEISEKSEIFDDQFSVERPDGSNFTLKIRSTKLEDSAMYFCASRTLSLPWVFFGEGSRLTVL.

This clonotype was recorded a few times. V gene TRBV4-1 combines with J gene TRBJ2-7, with D possibly TRBD1 on 6 matching bases. Trimming cost V 6 bases and J 6 bases, with 24 bases left between them. Germline V lookup: CDR1 MGHRA, CDR2 YSYEKL. The CDR3 runs to 16 residues. For the CDR3, the DNA is TGCGCCAGCAGGCGGACCTTTTCACAGGGCTACGCCGAGCAGTACTTC. It codes for CASRRTFSQGYAEQYF.

The chain is built from TRBV7-9 and TRBJ2-1; 7 bases agree with TRBD1. This CDR3 is built from 13 residues. Per the germline V gene, CDR1 is SEHNR and CDR2 is FQNEAQ (reference sequence). The chain's CDR3 is CAVPGQVSNEQFF. The CDR3 coding sequence is TGTGCTGTCCCCGGACAGGTGTCTAATGAGCAGTTCTTC. The whole variable domain, remainder taken from reference TRBV7-9 and TRBJ2-1, is DTGVSQNPRHKITKRGQNVTFRCDPISEHNRLYWYRQTLGQGPEFLTYFQNEAQLEKSRLLSDRFSAERPKGSFSTLEIQRTEQGDSAMYLCAVPGQVSNEQFFGPGTRLTVL.

The J gene is TRBJ2-1, the V gene TRBV29-1, with a weak D call TRBD1 (6 bases). Germline CDR1 SQVTM, CDR2 ANQGSEA. The CDR3 is 16 residues long. V gave up 0 bases and J gave up 5 bases, with 17 bases separating them. The CDR3 region is CSVEDWGRRVDNEQFF. The CDR3 nucleotides read TGCAGCGTTGAAGATTGGGGGCGAAGAGTTGACAATGAGCAGTTCTTC.

There are a few counts of this clonotype. V is TRBV19 and J is TRBJ1-1; 9 positions match TRBD1. From germline, CDR1 is LNHDA and CDR2 SQIVND (reference sequence). The CDR3 is made up of 14 amino acids. The ends lost 4 bases at V and 7 bases at J; junction bases unmatched: 7. CDR3 amino acids: CASSTLDRGIEAFF. The CDR3, as DNA: TGTGCCAGTAGTACCCTGGACAGGGGAATTGAAGCTTTCTTT.

The rearrangement links TRBV5-1 to TRBJ1-2; D is unclear. The germline V gene has CDR1 SGHRS and CDR2 YFSETQ. The germline V and J ends were trimmed by 3 bases and 2 bases, with 11 bases remaining between them. This CDR3 comprises 14 residues. The CDR3 region has the DNA TGCGCCAGCAGCTCGTCCGCGACAAACTATGGCTACACCTTC. Its translation is CASSSSATNYGYTF.

The rearrangement joins TRBV24-1 to TRBJ2-1, with 8 bases identical to TRBD2. From germline, CDR1 is KGHDR and CDR2 SFDVKD. The CDR3 is 15 amino acids. With V trimmed by 7 bases and J by 1 base, 5 bases remained unmatched. Here the CDR3 reads CATSGKRGSYNEQFF. CDR3 nucleotide sequence: TGTGCCACCAGCGGGAAGCGGGGGTCCTACAATGAGCAGTTCTTC.

This clonotype appeared a few times. This sequence joins TRBV4-3 and TRBJ2-3; D unresolved. This CDR3 region has 18 residues. Germline CDR1 reads LGHNA; CDR2 reads YSLEER. Trimming left V 4 bases short and J 3 bases short, with 23 bases between. The CDR3 DNA is TGCGCCAGCAGCCCGGATGTGTTCAGCTCCTATCCGACAGATACGCAGTATTTT. Its translation: CASSPDVFSSYPTDTQYF.